The sequence of this T cell receptor beta chain was determined in a study of control samples from healthy donors and cancer patients. V was pared by 6 bases and J by 8 bases, with 10 bases of the junction left unmatched. CDR1 and CDR2 (germline): LNHDA, SQIVND (reference sequence). The CDR3 is 14 amino acids. The assay was immunoSEQ multiplex PCR, and TCRdb's table has in-frame clones only and misses some. The repertoire has about 180,000 clones, over 85% of them found once; the top ten carry roughly 1.5%. The TCR comes from a man aged 25-45 years in good health. J is TRBJ1-3 and V is TRBV19; 7 nucleotides line up with TRBD1. Sample: blood. The CDR3: CASSPGQVSYTIYF. The CDR3 nucleotides are TGTGCCAGTAGCCCCGGACAGGTCTCTTACACCATATATTTT.